This TCR beta chain came from a study of CD8+CD57+ T cells in acquired aplastic anemia. Study findings and constraints: Between patients and controls, approximately 29 CD8+ CDR3 sequences were found in common.

Germline CDR1 reads SQVTM; CDR2 reads ANQGSEA. V was trimmed by 2 bases and J by 0 bases, leaving 10 bases between them. The CDR3 covers 15 residues. TCR beta VDJ and CDR3 profiles were obtained from a genomic DNA template. TCRdb ran MiXCR on the reads and lists one entry per CDR3 protein. This table has 150,000 to 200,000 distinct CDR3 sequences, around 40% appearing once. Only a few counts were recorded for this clonotype. As yet, its antigen is unknown. The sequenced material came from sorted CD4+, CD8+, or CD8+CD57+ T cells (not recorded which) from PBMCs. This TCR was sampled from a human donor in good health. The chain carries TRBV29-1 and TRBJ2-2; D is ambiguous. The CDR3 loop reads CSVESRQPNTGELFF. DNA of the CDR3: TGCAGCGTTGAATCTCGCCAACCGAACACCGGGGAGCTGTTTTTT.